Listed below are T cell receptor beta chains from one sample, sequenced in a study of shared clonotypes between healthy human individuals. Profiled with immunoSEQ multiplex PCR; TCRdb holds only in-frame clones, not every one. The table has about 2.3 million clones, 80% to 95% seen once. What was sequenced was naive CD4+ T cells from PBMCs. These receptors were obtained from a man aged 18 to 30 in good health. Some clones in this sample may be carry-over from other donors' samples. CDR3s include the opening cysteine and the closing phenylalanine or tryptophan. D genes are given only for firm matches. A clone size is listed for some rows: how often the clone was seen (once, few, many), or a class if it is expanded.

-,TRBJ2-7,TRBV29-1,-,CSVQGSATRSYEQYF,TGCAGCGTCCAGGGATCCGCTACACGTTCCTACGAGCAGTACTTC
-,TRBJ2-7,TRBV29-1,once,CSARLVLSYEQYF,TGCAGCGCCAGACTAGTTCTCTCCTACGAGCAGTACTTC
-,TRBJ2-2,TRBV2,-,CASSGTNAPGELFF,TGTGCCAGCAGTGGGACCAATGCCCCCGGGGAGCTGTTTTTT
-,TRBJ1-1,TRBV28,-,CASQGVDIMNTEAFF,TGTGCCAGCCAAGGAGTGGACATAATGAACACTGAAGCTTTCTTT
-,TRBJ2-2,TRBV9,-,CASSVDTGELFF,TGTGCCAGCAGCGTAGACACCGGGGAGCTGTTTTTT
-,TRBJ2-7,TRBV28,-,CASSLLPYEQYF,TGTGCCAGCAGTTTATTACCCTACGAGCAGTACTTC
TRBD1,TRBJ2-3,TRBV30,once,CARTGTGGITDTQYF,TGTGCCCGAACCGGGACAGGGGGAATCACAGATACGCAGTATTTT
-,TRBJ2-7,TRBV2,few,CASKPGTSYEQYF,TGTGCCAGCAAACCCGGGACATCCTACGAGCAGTACTTC
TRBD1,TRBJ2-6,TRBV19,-,CASRPGVGQGATGANVLTF,TGTGCCAGTAGACCTGGGGTGGGACAGGGGGCCACCGGGGCCAACGTCCTGACTTTC
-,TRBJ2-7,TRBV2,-,CASLREGGYEQYF,TGTGCCAGTCTCCGGGAAGGAGGCTACGAGCAGTACTTC
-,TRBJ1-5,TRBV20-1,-,CSASVRPQHF,TGCAGTGCTAGTGTGCGGCCCCAGCATTTT
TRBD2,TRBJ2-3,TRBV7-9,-,CASGVGLAEVDTQYF,TGTGCCAGCGGTGTCGGACTAGCGGAGGTAGATACGCAGTATTTT
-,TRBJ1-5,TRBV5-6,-,CASSLAGGRQPQHF,TGTGCCAGCAGCTTGGCCGGGGGCCGGCAGCCCCAGCATTTT
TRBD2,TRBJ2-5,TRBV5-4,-,CASSQLAFQETQYF,TGTGCCAGCAGCCAACTAGCGTTCCAAGAGACCCAGTACTTC
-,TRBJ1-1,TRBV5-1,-,CASSRSGGGTEAFF,TGCGCCAGCAGCCGCAGCGGCGGGGGCACTGAAGCTTTCTTT
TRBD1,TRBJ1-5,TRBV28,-,CASSLLSLRTGLDISNQPQHF,TGTGCCAGCAGTTTATTGTCGTTAAGGACAGGGCTAGATATTAGCAATCAGCCCCAGCATTTT
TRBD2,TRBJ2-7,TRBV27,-,CASRRLAGGTYEQYF,TGTGCCAGCAGAAGATTAGCGGGAGGAACCTACGAGCAGTACTTC
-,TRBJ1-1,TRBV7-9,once,CASSLAAVNTEAFF,TGTGCCAGCAGCTTAGCAGCGGTGAACACTGAAGCTTTCTTT
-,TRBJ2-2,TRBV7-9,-,CASSSPGRGPHTGELFF,TGTGCCAGCAGCTCACCCGGACGGGGACCTCACACCGGGGAGCTGTTTTTT
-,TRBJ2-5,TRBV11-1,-,CASSSGLQETQYF,TGTGCCAGCAGCTCGGGACTTCAAGAGACCCAGTACTTC
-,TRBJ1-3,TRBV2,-,CASSENNSGNTIYF,TGTGCCAGCAGTGAGAACAACTCTGGAAACACCATATATTTT
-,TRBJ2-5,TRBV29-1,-,CSWGRNQETQYF,TGCAGCTGGGGGCGAAATCAAGAGACCCAGTACTTC
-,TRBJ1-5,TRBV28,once,CASSLQGSQPQHF,TGTGCCAGCAGTCTTCAGGGTTCTCAGCCCCAGCATTTT
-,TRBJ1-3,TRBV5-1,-,CASSLVGGADGNTIYF,TGCGCCAGCAGCTTGGTGGGGGGCGCAGATGGAAACACCATATATTTT
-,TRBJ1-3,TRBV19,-,CASSILGTTSGNTIYF,TGTGCCAGTAGTATATTGGGGACTACCTCTGGAAACACCATATATTTT
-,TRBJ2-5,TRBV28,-,CASSESGAMGQETQYF,TGTGCCAGCAGCGAATCTGGGGCGATGGGTCAAGAGACCCAGTACTTC
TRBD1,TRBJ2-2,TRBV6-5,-,CASSYTGDVNTGELFF,TGTGCCAGCAGTTACACAGGGGATGTTAACACCGGGGAGCTGTTTTTT
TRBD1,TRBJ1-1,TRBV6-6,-,CATGTGGTEAFF,TGTGCCACCGGGACAGGGGGCACTGAAGCTTTCTTT
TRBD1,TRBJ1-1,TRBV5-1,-,CASSRRTGLNTEAFF,TGCGCCAGCAGCCGACGGACAGGGTTAAACACTGAAGCTTTCTTT
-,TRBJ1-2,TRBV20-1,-,CSARGAYGYTF,TGCAGTGCTAGGGGGGCTTATGGCTACACCTTC
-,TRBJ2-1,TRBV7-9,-,CASSAEAHYNEQFF,TGTGCCAGCAGCGCTGAGGCCCACTACAATGAGCAGTTCTTC
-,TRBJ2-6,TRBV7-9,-,CASSLAHGGASGANVLTF,TGTGCCAGCAGCTTAGCGCATGGCGGAGCCTCTGGGGCCAACGTCCTGACTTTC
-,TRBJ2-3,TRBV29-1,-,CSVAGRYTDTQYF,TGCAGCGTTGCCGGCAGGTACACAGATACGCAGTATTTT
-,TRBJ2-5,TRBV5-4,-,CASSLSSTQETQYF,TGTGCCAGCAGCCTGAGTAGTACCCAAGAGACCCAGTACTTC
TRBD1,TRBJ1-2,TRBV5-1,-,CASSPYGQGNYGYTF,TGCGCCAGCAGCCCTTACGGACAGGGAAACTATGGCTACACCTTC
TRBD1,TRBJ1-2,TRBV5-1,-,CASSPVRTGDYGYTF,TGCGCCAGCAGCCCGGTGAGGACAGGAGACTATGGCTACACCTTC
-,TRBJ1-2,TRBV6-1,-,CASRAGGAPGYTF,TGTGCCAGCAGAGCGGGGGGGGCGCCTGGCTACACCTTC
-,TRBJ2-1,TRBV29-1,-,CSVGPSLYNEQFF,TGCAGCGTTGGCCCCTCGCTCTACAATGAGCAGTTCTTC